A selection of T cell receptor beta chains follows, all from one sample in a study of regulatory T cells in long-lasting Graves disease. A single record per CDR3 protein comes from TCRdb applying MiXCR to the multiplex PCR reads. In the table there are about 470,000 distinct CDR3 sequences, around 20% of which are singletons. This specimen was peripheral blood mononuclear cells (PBMCs), taken when the disease was refractory, from a patient treated with antithyroid drugs. The receptor source for this set is a female donor with Graves disease. The conserved cysteine and the conserved F or W are not part of the CDR3 here.

10,TRBV6-5,TRBJ2-7,ASSSEVYEQY
9,TRBV24-1,TRBJ2-7,ATSDSDEQY
16,TRBV27,TRBJ2-1,ASSPRLLAGLSYNEQF
15,TRBV28,TRBJ1-5,ASRTGTGFLSNQPQH
12,TRBV20-1,TRBJ2-7,SATLAGISYEQY
14,TRBV28,TRBJ1-6,ASSPRTGRSGSPLH
14,TRBV6-1,TRBJ2-7,ATHPAGGPRSYEQY
9,TRBV20-1,TRBJ1-4,SASMTGQLF
12,TRBV11-2,TRBJ2-4,ASSPPGQGTLWY
12,TRBV3-1,TRBJ2-5,ASSQGHIQETQY
14,TRBV3-1,TRBJ2-1,ASSPPPTGRGDEQF
13,TRBV28,TRBJ2-7,ASSFEGLAYHEQY
11,TRBV6-1,TRBJ2-7,ASSDRGPYEQY
14,TRBV13,TRBJ2-3,ASSRRGGGLTDTQY
11,TRBV6-1,TRBJ2-7,ASSVSQTYEQY
10,TRBV6-2/TRBV6-3,TRBJ1-5,ASRQIPSPQH
15,TRBV20-1,TRBJ1-5,SARSIGGQGSNQPQH